Presented here are 13 T cell receptor beta chains from one specimen sequenced in a study of naive and memory T cell subsets. Ligated cDNA underwent four rounds of PCR with nested alpha and beta constant region primers and SP2. A single record per CDR3 protein comes from TCRdb applying MiXCR to the 5' RACE reads. This table has roughly 56,000 distinct CDR3 sequences, roughly 7% appearing once. A UMI-containing oligonucleotide was joined by 3' ligation to the TCR cDNA template. These TCRs come from a male donor in good health.

This clonotype showed up many times. The CDR3 DNA reads as TGTGCCAGCGTCAAGGGGCCTGGAAACACCATATATTTT. Translated: CASVKGPGNTIYF. V usage is TRBV7-9 and J usage is TRBJ1-3; D is possibly TRBD1 (5 bases). The CDR3 is made up of 13 amino acids. The germline V gene encodes CDR1 SEHNR and CDR2 FQNEAQ (reference sequence). Trimming shortened V by 8 bases and J by 2 bases, and 10 bases separated the two germline ends.

V and J are TRBV14 and TRBJ2-1; 11 positions agree with TRBD2. In germline, CDR1 is SGHDN, CDR2 FVKESK. The CDR3 loop spans 17 amino acids. V shed 0 bases and J 6 bases; nucleotides not matched to a gene: 7. The CDR3 sequence is CASSQEGGTSGINEQFF. The CDR3 DNA follows: TGTGCCAGCAGCCAAGAGGGGGGGACTAGCGGAATCAATGAGCAGTTCTTC.

Only a few counts were recorded for this clonotype. The gene calls are TRBV3-1 and TRBJ2-5; D is unclear. Germline values: CDR1 LGHDT, CDR2 YNNKEL (reference sequence). V dropped 6 bases and J dropped 2 bases, with 7 bases sitting between them. The CDR3 has 12 amino acids. The CDR3 is CASRSLQETQYF. Written as DNA, the CDR3 is TGTGCCAGCAGGTCTTTGCAAGAGACCCAGTACTTC.

Only a few counts were recorded for this clonotype. The V and J genes are TRBV5-1 and TRBJ2-7, with D possibly TRBD2 on 11 matching bases. V lost 1 base to trimming and J lost 2 bases, with 28 bases between them. Germline CDR1 and CDR2: SGHRS and YFSETQ. The CDR3 covers 20 residues. CDR3: CASSLFGTGVSGRGAYEQYF. DNA of the CDR3: TGCGCCAGCAGCTTGTTTGGGACAGGGGTTAGCGGGAGGGGAGCCTACGAGCAGTACTTC.

This clonotype was observed many times. The chain joins TRBV20-1 to TRBJ2-5; the D is unclear. This CDR3 contains 14 residues. CDR1 is DFQATT and CDR2 is SNEGSKA in the germline V gene (reference sequence). Trimming cost V 0 bases and J 3 bases, with 11 bases left between them. The CDR3 coding sequence is TGCAGTGCTAGAGATTCTTCAGTAAAAGAGACCCAGTACTTC. Its protein product is CSARDSSVKETQYF.

The chain recombines TRBV6-2 or TRBV6-3 with TRBJ2-2; 8 bases are a match to TRBD1. The length of the CDR3 is 15 residues. V shed 4 bases, J shed 6 bases, and the junction held 7 bases outside the gene matches. Germline CDR1 is MNHEY and CDR2 is SVGEGT. For the CDR3, the DNA is TGTGCCAGCAGTTCCCCGACAGGGGTTCCCGGGGAGCTGTTTTTT. As protein: CASSSPTGVPGELFF.

This clonotype was picked up a small number of times. This chain joins TRBV4-1 and TRBJ1-3; the D is unclear. Trimming cost V 0 bases and J 0 bases, with 12 bases left between them. Germline CDR1 reads MGHRA; CDR2 reads YSYEKL. This CDR3 is built from 17 residues. The CDR3 protein is CASSQDLGTSSGNTIYF. The DNA for the CDR3 is TGCGCCAGCAGCCAAGACCTAGGAACCTCCTCTGGAAACACCATATATTTT.

This clonotype appeared a few times. J is TRBJ2-1 and V is TRBV19; TRBD2 aligns across 7 bases. Per the germline V gene, CDR1 is LNHDA and CDR2 is SQIVND (reference sequence). Unmatched junction bases numbered 7, after V lost 5 bases and J lost 0 bases. The CDR3 is 16 residues long. CDR3 in DNA: TGTGCCAGTAGTGAACTAGCGTTGAGCTCCTACAATGAGCAGTTCTTC. Its translation is CASSELALSSYNEQFF.

This clonotype was seen at least ten times. The chain combines TRBV20-1 with TRBJ1-3; tentative D call: TRBD1 (6 bases). The germline V gene encodes CDR1 DFQATT and CDR2 SNEGSKA (reference sequence). The CDR3 loop spans 15 amino acids. Deletions cut 0 bases from V and 2 bases from J, with 11 bases between. In DNA, the CDR3 is TGCAGTGCTAGAGATACCCCAGGGGCTGGAAACACCATATATTTT. Translated, it gives CSARDTPGAGNTIYF.

This clonotype was counted ten times or more. This chain links TRBV11-2 with TRBJ2-7; 9 nucleotides match TRBD1. The CDR3 is 13 amino acids. Germline values: CDR1 SGHAT, CDR2 FQNNGV. V gave up 8 bases and J gave up 4 bases; unmatched junction bases: 6. The DNA for the CDR3 is TGTGCCAGCGGCGGGACAGGGTCGTACGAGCAGTACTTC. Translated, it gives CASGGTGSYEQYF.

This clonotype showed up just a few times. The chain has TRBV7-8 and TRBJ2-7, with 10 nucleotides matching TRBD2. V lost 0 bases, J lost 4 bases, and 9 bases stayed unmatched. The CDR3 loop spans 17 amino acids. CDR1 is SGHVS, CDR2 FQNEAQ, per germline. The CDR3 region is CASSLAAVSGGVYEQYF. In DNA form, the CDR3 reads TGTGCCAGCAGCTTAGCCGCTGTCAGCGGGGGGGTATACGAGCAGTACTTC.

This clonotype appeared a few times. The genes are TRBV18 and TRBJ2-5; TRBD1 agrees at 9 bases. The germline CDR1 and CDR2 sequences are KGHSH and LQKENI. The trim removed 6 bases at V and 5 bases at J, leaving 10 bases unmatched. This CDR3 region has 15 residues. CDR3 in DNA: TGTGCCAGCTCCCAGGGACAGGGCCAATTGGAGACCCAGTACTTC. It codes for CASSQGQGQLETQYF.

V usage is TRBV20-1 and J usage is TRBJ2-3, with D possibly matching TRBD2 (5 bases). V lost 5 bases and J lost 0, with 9 bases in between. The CDR3 loop spans 13 amino acids. Germline assignment: CDR1 DFQATT and CDR2 SNEGSKA (reference sequence). The CDR3 protein is CSALRTSTDTQYF. CDR3 nucleotides: TGCAGTGCTCTAAGGACTAGCACAGATACGCAGTATTTT.